This T cell receptor (beta chain) emerged from a study of beta chain features in type 1 diabetes. Germline loops: CDR1 SEHNR, CDR2 FQNEAQ (reference sequence). CDR3 length: 12 amino acids. Deletions cut 5 bases from V and 9 bases from J, with 11 bases between. This clone has only a few counts. Isolated RNA was reverse transcribed in full, so expressed TCRB transcripts were sequenced. Measured with immunoSEQ multiplex PCR; TCRdb has only the in-frame clones, and not every one. The data show hundreds of thousands of clones, approximately 15% seen once. This receptor was obtained from a man aged 30 to 45 in good health. The genes are TRBV7-9 and TRBJ1-3; D is uncertain. The sequenced material came from naive CD4+ T cells from blood. This CDR3 reads CASSAGPPTIYF. The CDR3 DNA reads TGTGCCAGCAGCGCCGGGCCCCCCACCATATATTTT.